The 22 T cell receptor beta chains presented below share a single source sample, sequenced in a study of cytomegalovirus exposure and HLA in healthy donors. Profiling relied on immunoSEQ multiplex PCR, and the TCRdb table lists in-frame clones only, not all of them. The sample consists of 82,000 or so clones, 90% to 95% of them appearing once. Material: PBMCs. Receptors originate from a woman under 30 in good health and CMV-seronegative.

This clone was detected only once. This sequence joins TRBV30 and TRBJ2-5; D gene ambiguous. The germline V gene encodes CDR1 GTSNPN and CDR2 SVGIG (reference sequence). The length of the CDR3 is 12 residues. V lost 0 bases to trimming and J lost 2 bases, with 4 bases between them. For the CDR3, the DNA is TGTGCCTGGAGTGTCGGTCAAGAGACCCAGTACTTC. Translating it yields CAWSVGQETQYF.

V is TRBV5-1 and J is TRBJ2-7; D not resolved. The CDR3 spans 14 residues. Looked up from germline, CDR1 is SGHRS and CDR2 is YFSETQ. The germline V and J ends were trimmed by 0 bases and 0 bases, with 7 bases remaining between them. DNA of the CDR3: TGCGCCAGCAGCTTGGGCCCCAGCTCCTACGAGCAGTACTTC. It codes for CASSLGPSSYEQYF.

DNA for the CDR3: TGTGCCAGCAGCCCCGGGACAGGGGGTCATCTGAGGACCGGGGAGCTGTTTTTT. Translation gives CASSPGTGGHLRTGELFF. This chain connects TRBV7-2 to TRBJ2-2, with 11 bases that match TRBD1. CDR3 length: 18 amino acids. V gave up 5 bases and J gave up 5 bases; unmatched junction bases: 13. Per the germline V gene, CDR1 is SGHTA and CDR2 is FQGNSA.

The chain uses TRBV4-1 and TRBJ2-7; 7 nucleotides agree with TRBD1. Germline V gives CDR1 MGHRA, CDR2 YSYEKL. V lost 2 bases, J lost 0 bases, and 7 bases stayed unmatched. This CDR3 spans 16 amino acids. The CDR3 DNA is TGCGCCAGCAGCCAACTCCAGACAGGGAGCTCCTACGAGCAGTACTTC. Translation gives CASSQLQTGSSYEQYF.

The rearrangement uses TRBV5-1 and TRBJ2-5, with 8 bases that match TRBD2. With V trimmed by 4 bases and J by 10 bases, 12 bases remained unmatched. Germline-derived CDR1 and CDR2 are SGHRS and YFSETQ. The CDR3 is 14 amino acids. CDR3 amino acids: CASSPVRGAWGQYF. CDR3 coding DNA: TGCGCCAGCAGCCCGGTGCGGGGGGCCTGGGGCCAGTACTTC.

This chain joins TRBV9 and TRBJ1-3, with D unclear. The CDR3 runs to 14 residues. The germline V gene has CDR1 SGDLS and CDR2 YYNGEE. Between the trimmed V and J ends, which lost 0 bases and 2 bases, there was a span of 6 bases. Here the CDR3 reads CASSVASAGNTIYF. The CDR3 nucleotides are TGTGCCAGCAGCGTAGCTTCAGCTGGAAACACCATATATTTT.

The chain is built from TRBV13 and TRBJ1-2; TRBD1 agrees at 8 bases. In germline, CDR1 is PRHDT, CDR2 FYEKMQ (reference sequence). Trimming at V came to 5 bases and at J to 0 bases, leaving 5 bases not matched to a gene. This CDR3 has 15 amino acids. In DNA form, the CDR3 reads TGTGCCAGCAGCAGCAGGGACAGGACTAACTATGGCTACACCTTC. Amino acids: CASSSRDRTNYGYTF.

J is TRBJ2-7 and V is TRBV2; 7 nucleotides agree with TRBD1. CDR1 is SNHLY and CDR2 is FYNNEI in the germline V gene. The CDR3 has 14 amino acids. V trimming: 6 bases; J trimming: 2 bases; junction bases outside the gene matches: 7. DNA of the CDR3: TGTGCCAGCAGGCCACAGGGGTTCCCCTACGAGCAGTACTTC. Protein sequence: CASRPQGFPYEQYF.

This clone appeared once. The genes are TRBV19 and TRBJ2-3; D might be TRBD2 (6 bases). This CDR3 is built from 17 residues. V was shortened by 5 bases and J by 2 bases, with 20 bases between the two germline ends. The germline gives CDR1 LNHDA, CDR2 SQIVND (reference sequence). DNA for the CDR3: TGTGCCAGTAGTTCAGGTGGGGTACGGAGGGCCACAGATACGCAGTATTTT. Protein: CASSSGGVRRATDTQYF.

The chain recombines TRBV11-2 with TRBJ1-3; D not resolved. Trimming removed 5 bases from V and 4 bases from J, with 9 bases in between. Germline V gene sequence: CDR1 SGHAT, CDR2 FQNNGV. The CDR3 extends over 13 amino acids. CDR3 sequence (DNA): TGTGCCAGCAGCCGAGGGTCAGGAAACACCATATATTTT. Translation gives CASSRGSGNTIYF.

This chain uses TRBV7-2 with TRBJ1-2, with D maybe TRBD1 (5 bases). There are 16 residues in the CDR3. Germline V gene sequence: CDR1 SGHTA, CDR2 FQGNSA. Trimming pared 3 bases from V and 7 bases from J, leaving 21 bases between. This chain's CDR3 is CASSLGVREAGGGYTF. CDR3 coding DNA: TGTGCCAGCAGCTTGGGTGTGAGGGAGGCCGGGGGTGGCTACACCTTC.

The rearrangement uses TRBV10-3 and TRBJ2-5, with 7 nucleotides matching TRBD2. The length of the CDR3 is 13 residues. Germline V CDR1 and CDR2: ENHRY, SYGVKD. J lost 1 base, V lost 7 bases, and 3 bases had no gene match. This CDR3 reads CAIMGGSQETQYF. CDR3 sequence (DNA): TGTGCCATCATGGGGGGGTCCCAAGAGACCCAGTACTTC.

V usage is TRBV11-3 and J usage is TRBJ2-7, with 9 bases matching TRBD2. CDR1 is SGHNT and CDR2 is YENEEA in the germline V gene. The junction had 2 bases not matched to a gene; V was cut back by 5 bases and J by 0 bases. This CDR3 is 14 amino acids long. The CDR3 DNA is TGTGCCAGCAGCATTAGCGGGAGCTCCTACGAGCAGTACTTC. Amino acid sequence: CASSISGSSYEQYF.

In this sample, this clone turned up once. The rearrangement uses TRBV1 and TRBJ2-7; the D call of TRBD2 is as the table states it, not checked on the DNA. TRBV1 is listed as a pseudogene. This CDR3 has 14 amino acids. The CDR3 reads CTSSPGGGSYEQYF. For the CDR3, the DNA is TGCACCAGCAGCCCCGGGGGGGGCAGCTACGAGCAGTACTTC.

This chain joins TRBV9 and TRBJ1-1; 7 bases match TRBD1. This CDR3 contains 15 residues. V trimming: 4 bases; J trimming: 8 bases; junction bases outside the gene matches: 14. From germline, CDR1 is SGDLS and CDR2 YYNGEE. The CDR3 coding sequence is TGTGCCAGCAGCCCCTCGGGCCAGGGGGATCTCGAAGCTTTCTTT. Translated: CASSPSGQGDLEAFF.

V is TRBV11-2 and J is TRBJ2-3; a possible D gene is TRBD2 (6 bases). The CDR3 contains 15 residues. Germline V lookup: CDR1 SGHAT, CDR2 FQNNGV. The V end was cut by 5 bases, the J end by 3 bases, with 15 bases between. The CDR3 loop reads CASSRGGPKTDTQYF. CDR3 nucleotide sequence: TGTGCCAGCAGCCGCGGAGGGCCGAAGACAGATACGCAGTATTTT.

The chain recombines TRBV7-6 with TRBJ1-1, with a possible D match to TRBD1 (5 bases). The CDR3 totals 14 residues. Germline loops: CDR1 SGHVS, CDR2 FNYEAQ. The V end lost 1 base, the J end lost 2 bases, and 8 bases lay between the germline ends. The CDR3 DNA reads TGTGCCAGCAGCTTAGGTGGGACTAACACTGAAGCTTTCTTT. Translated: CASSLGGTNTEAFF.

This chain uses TRBV4-2 with TRBJ1-5, with a tentative D call TRBD1 (5 bases). CDR3 length equals 15 residues. Per the germline V gene, CDR1 is LGHNA and CDR2 is YNFKEQ. The ends were cut back, 1 base at V and 1 base at J, with 8 bases in the middle. This CDR3 is CASSQARESNQPQHF. CDR3 nucleotide sequence: TGTGCCAGCAGCCAAGCCAGGGAAAGCAATCAGCCCCAGCATTTT.

The rearrangement links TRBV5-1 to TRBJ1-1, with a tentative D call TRBD1 (5 bases). Trimming left V 1 base short and J 5 bases short, with 9 bases between. This CDR3 region has 13 residues. Looked up from germline, CDR1 is SGHRS and CDR2 is YFSETQ. CDR3 DNA sequence: TGCGCCAGCAGCTTGAGGGGTGTTACTGAAGCTTTCTTT. It is translated as CASSLRGVTEAFF.

V and J are TRBV6-5 and TRBJ2-5; the match to TRBD2 covers 7 bases. Germline-derived CDR1 and CDR2 are MNHEY and SVGAGI. J lost 2 bases, V lost 0 bases, and 3 bases had no gene match. This CDR3 is built from 15 residues. The CDR3 spells CASSYSGTTQETQYF. The CDR3 nucleotides are TGTGCCAGCAGTTACTCAGGGACTACTCAAGAGACCCAGTACTTC.

The V and J genes are TRBV28 and TRBJ2-1, with 12 bases identical to TRBD2. The CDR3 extends over 12 amino acids. The V gene's germline CDR1 is MDHEN and CDR2 SYDVKM. The junction had 5 bases not matched to a gene; V was cut back by 5 bases and J by 15 bases. CDR3 coding DNA: TGTGCCAGCAGTCCGGGACTAGCGGGCCCGTTCTTC. Translating gives CASSPGLAGPFF.

This sequence joins TRBV7-2 and TRBJ2-2; D may be TRBD1 (5 bases). This CDR3 spans 14 amino acids. CDR1 is SGHTA, CDR2 FQGNSA, per germline. V lost 3 bases and J lost 3, with 8 bases in between. The CDR3: CASSLAGYTGELFF. The CDR3 bases are TGTGCCAGCAGCTTGGCAGGGTACACCGGGGAGCTGTTTTTT.